This T cell receptor beta chain was documented in a study of blood T cell repertoires in COVID-19. The wider study: Sources were T cells, B-cell-depleted T cells, or PBMCs; the material itself was cDNA or gDNA.

In the authors' methods: Amplification with reference gene primers provided the estimates of nucleated cell counts. Repertoires were generated with immunoSEQ multiplex PCR, while TCRdb's copy carries only in-frame clones and drops some. The DNA was the basis for D and trimming; V, J and clone size are from that table. The data hold 400,000 to 450,000 clones, with 89% observed a single time. Only one count was recorded for this clone. Germline CDR1 and CDR2: SGHRS and YFSETQ. The CDR3 covers 15 residues. V was clipped by 2 bases and J by 0 bases, with 9 bases between them. The genes are TRBV5-1 and TRBJ1-5, with D possibly TRBD1 on 5 matching bases. Sequencing input: peripheral blood. The clonotype originates from a woman in her 40s with COVID-19, enrolled during active disease. The CDR3 region is CASSFDSYSNQPQHF. The CDR3, as DNA: TGCGCCAGCAGCTTCGACAGTTATAGCAATCAGCCCCAGCATTTT.